This TCR beta chain was identified in a study of T cells after yellow fever vaccination. Study-wide results and caveats: Researchers noted that a small share of clonotypes showed up in both CD4 and CD8 compartments. There was a possibility that FACS-sorted repertoires contained abundant clonotypes contaminating from the bulk population. The secondary T-cell response peaked on day 5, not day 15, but was weaker. Boosting was followed by the reappearance of most primary-vaccination clones (96% CD4, about 90% CD8).

Each CDR3 protein is one row after TCRdb ran MiXCR on the 5' RACE reads. The data hold under 150,000 distinct CDR3 sequences, with 7.7% observed a single time. The V and J ends lost 7 bases and 8 bases respectively, with 21 bases between them. The CDR3 is 15 residues long. This clonotype was seen ten or more times. Its antigen is as yet unknown. The clonotype originates from a man between 25 and 39 years old who received the YFV17D yellow fever vaccine. The sample in question was CD4+ T cells sorted from PBMCs, obtained 5 days after the yellow fever booster vaccination. The rearrangement joins TRBV12-3 or TRBV12-4 to TRBJ2-1; tentative D call: TRBD2 (5 bases). In DNA form, the CDR3 reads TGTGCCAGCACCCCAGACCGGAGGCCCCCACATGAGCAGTTCTTC. Translating it yields CASTPDRRPPHEQFF.